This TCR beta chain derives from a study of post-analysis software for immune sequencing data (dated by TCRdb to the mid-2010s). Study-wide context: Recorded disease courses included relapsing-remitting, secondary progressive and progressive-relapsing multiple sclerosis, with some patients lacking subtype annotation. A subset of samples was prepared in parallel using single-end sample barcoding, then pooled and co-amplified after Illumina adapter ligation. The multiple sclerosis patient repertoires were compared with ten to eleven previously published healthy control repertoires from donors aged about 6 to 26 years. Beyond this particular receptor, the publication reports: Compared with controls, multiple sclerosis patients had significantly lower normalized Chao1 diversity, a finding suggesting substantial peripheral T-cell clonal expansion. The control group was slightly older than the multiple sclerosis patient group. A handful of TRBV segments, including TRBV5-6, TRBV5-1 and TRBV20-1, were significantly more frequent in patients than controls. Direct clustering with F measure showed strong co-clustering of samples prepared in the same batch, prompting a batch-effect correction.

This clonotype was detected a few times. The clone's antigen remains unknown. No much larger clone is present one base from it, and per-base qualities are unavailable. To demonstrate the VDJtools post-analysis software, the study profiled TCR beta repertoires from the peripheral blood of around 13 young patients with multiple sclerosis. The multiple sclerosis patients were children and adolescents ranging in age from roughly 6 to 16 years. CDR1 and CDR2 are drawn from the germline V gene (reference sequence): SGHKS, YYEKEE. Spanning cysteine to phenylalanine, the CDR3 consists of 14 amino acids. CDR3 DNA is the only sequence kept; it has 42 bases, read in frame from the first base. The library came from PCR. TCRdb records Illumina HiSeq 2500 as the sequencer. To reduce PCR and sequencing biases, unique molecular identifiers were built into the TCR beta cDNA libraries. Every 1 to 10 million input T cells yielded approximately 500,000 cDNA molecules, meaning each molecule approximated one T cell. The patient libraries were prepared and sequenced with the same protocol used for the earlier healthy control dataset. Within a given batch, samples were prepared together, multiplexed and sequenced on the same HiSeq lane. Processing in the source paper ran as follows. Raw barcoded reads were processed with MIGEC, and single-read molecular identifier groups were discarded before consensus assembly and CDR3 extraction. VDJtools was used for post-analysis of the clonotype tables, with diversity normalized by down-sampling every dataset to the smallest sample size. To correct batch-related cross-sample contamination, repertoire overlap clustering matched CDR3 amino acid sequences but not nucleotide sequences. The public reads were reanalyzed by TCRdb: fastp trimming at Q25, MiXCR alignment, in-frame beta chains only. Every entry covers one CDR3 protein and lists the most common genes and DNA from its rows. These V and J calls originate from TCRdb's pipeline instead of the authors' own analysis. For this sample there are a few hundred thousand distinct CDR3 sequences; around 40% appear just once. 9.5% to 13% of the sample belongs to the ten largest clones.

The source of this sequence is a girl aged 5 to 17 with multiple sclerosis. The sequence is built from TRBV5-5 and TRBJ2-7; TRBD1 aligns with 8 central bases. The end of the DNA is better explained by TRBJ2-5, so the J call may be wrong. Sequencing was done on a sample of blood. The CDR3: CASSLTGAEETQYF. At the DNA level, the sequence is TGTGCCAGCAGCCTGACAGGGGCGGAGGAGACCCAGTACTTC.